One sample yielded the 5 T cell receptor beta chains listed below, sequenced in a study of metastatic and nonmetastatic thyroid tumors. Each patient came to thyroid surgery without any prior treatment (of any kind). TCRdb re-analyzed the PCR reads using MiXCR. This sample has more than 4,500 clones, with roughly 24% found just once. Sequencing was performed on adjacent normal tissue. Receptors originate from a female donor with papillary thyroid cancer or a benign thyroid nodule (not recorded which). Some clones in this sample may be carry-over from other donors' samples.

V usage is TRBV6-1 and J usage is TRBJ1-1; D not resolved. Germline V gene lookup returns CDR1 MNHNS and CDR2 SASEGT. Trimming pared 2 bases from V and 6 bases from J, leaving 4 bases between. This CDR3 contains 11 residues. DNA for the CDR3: TGTGCCAGCAGTGAATGGGCTGAAGCTTTCTTT. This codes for CASSEWAEAFF.

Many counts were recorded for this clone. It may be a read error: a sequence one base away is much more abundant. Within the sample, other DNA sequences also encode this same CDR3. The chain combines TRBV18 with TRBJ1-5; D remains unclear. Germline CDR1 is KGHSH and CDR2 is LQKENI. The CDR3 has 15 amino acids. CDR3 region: CASSPSGGGNQPQHF. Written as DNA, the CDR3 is TGTGCCAGCTCACCTTCGGGCGGTGGCAACCAGCCCCAGCATTTT.

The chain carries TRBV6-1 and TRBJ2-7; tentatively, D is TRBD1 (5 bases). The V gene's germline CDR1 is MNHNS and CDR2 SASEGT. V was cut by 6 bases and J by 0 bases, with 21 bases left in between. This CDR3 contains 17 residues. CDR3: CASRASARQWSSYEQYF. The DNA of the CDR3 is TGTGCCAGCAGGGCCTCGGCTCGACAGTGGAGCTCCTACGAGCAGTACTTC.

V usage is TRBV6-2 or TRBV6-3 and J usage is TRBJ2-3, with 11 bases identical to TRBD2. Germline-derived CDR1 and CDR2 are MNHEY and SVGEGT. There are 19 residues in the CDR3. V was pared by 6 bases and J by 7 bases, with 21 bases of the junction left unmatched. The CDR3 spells CASRLGTGMGLAASNTQYF. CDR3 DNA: TGTGCCAGCAGACTCGGGACAGGCATGGGACTAGCGGCTTCTAATACGCAGTATTTT.

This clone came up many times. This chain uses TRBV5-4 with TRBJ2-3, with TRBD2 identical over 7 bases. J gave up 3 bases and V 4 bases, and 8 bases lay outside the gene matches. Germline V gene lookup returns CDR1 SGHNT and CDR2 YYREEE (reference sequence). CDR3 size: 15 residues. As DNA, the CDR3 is TGTGCCAGCAGCCTTAGCGGGTATTATACAGATACGCAGTATTTT. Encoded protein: CASSLSGYYTDTQYF.